One sample yielded the 26 T cell receptor beta chains listed below, sequenced in a study of OX40 agonist ivuxolimab in advanced cancers. Generated by immunoSEQ multiplex PCR, the TCRdb table keeps only in-frame clones and is missing some. The data contain 57,000 or so clones, roughly four fifths of them singletons. This sample comprised CD4+ or CD8+ T cells sorted from blood, obtained in a trial of the OX40 agonist ivuxolimab. These receptors were collected from an adult with an advanced solid tumor such as melanoma, head and neck, liver or kidney cancer.

This rearrangement joins TRBV11-3 to TRBJ2-7, with D uncertain. Germline V gene sequence: CDR1 SGHNT, CDR2 YENEEA. The CDR3 consists of 11 residues. The V end lost 1 base, the J end lost 7 bases, and 5 bases lay between the germline ends. The CDR3 here is CASSLVGEQYF. Written as DNA, the CDR3 is TGTGCCAGCAGCTTAGTTGGAGAGCAGTACTTC.

This clone was detected only once. This rearrangement joins TRBV7-3 to TRBJ2-2; 8 positions match TRBD1. This CDR3 has 15 residues. CDR1 and CDR2 from the germline V gene are SGHTA and FQGTGA. Unmatched junction bases numbered 3, after V lost 1 base and J lost 5 bases. CDR3 in amino acids: CASSLMQGATGELFF. Here the CDR3 DNA reads TGTGCCAGCAGCTTAATGCAGGGGGCAACCGGGGAGCTGTTTTTT.

The chain joins TRBV7-9 to TRBJ1-2, with D unclear. CDR1 and CDR2 (germline): SEHNR, FQNEAQ (reference sequence). CDR3 length equals 12 residues. V was trimmed by 0 bases and J by 9 bases, leaving 8 bases between them. The CDR3 loop is CASSLAQTRYTF. In DNA form, the CDR3 reads TGTGCCAGCAGCTTAGCACAGACCCGCTACACCTTC.

The V and J genes are TRBV7-3 and TRBJ2-7; D not certain. This CDR3 has 15 residues. Trimming left V 4 bases short and J 3 bases short, with 16 bases between. Germline lookup yields CDR1 SGHTA and CDR2 FQGTGA. CDR3 DNA: TGTGCCAGCAGCTCGCGGCCCGGCATACTCTACGAGCAGTACTTC. Translating it yields CASSSRPGILYEQYF.

This clone was seen just once. The CDR3 is CASSEDYRKGWETQYF. In nucleotides, the CDR3 is TGTGCCAGCAGTGAAGATTACAGGAAGGGTTGGGAGACCCAGTACTTC. The rearrangement uses TRBV2 and TRBJ2-5, with TRBD1 as a possible D gene (5 bases). This CDR3 has 16 residues. Germline CDR1 is SNHLY and CDR2 is FYNNEI. V was cut by 1 base and J by 5 bases, with 17 bases left in between.

The chain joins TRBV5-6 to TRBJ2-3, with 12 bases aligning to TRBD2. The length of the CDR3 is 16 residues. In germline, CDR1 is SGHDT, CDR2 YYEEEE. The ends lost 4 bases at V and 2 bases at J; junction bases unmatched: 5. The CDR3, as DNA: TGTGCCAGCAGCCCCGGACTAGCGGGGAACACAGATACGCAGTATTTT. Translation: CASSPGLAGNTDTQYF.

The rearrangement links TRBV10-1 to TRBJ1-5; D is possibly TRBD1 (5 bases). The V gene's germline CDR1 is WNHNN and CDR2 SYGVQD (reference sequence). V lost 10 bases and J 0 bases, leaving 37 bases between the germline ends. This CDR3 has 22 residues. The CDR3 sequence is CANPGSPRQRKRRANSNQPQHF. The CDR3 DNA reads TGCGCCAACCCAGGGTCCCCGAGGCAGAGAAAACGGCGGGCGAATAGCAATCAGCCCCAGCATTTT.

V usage is TRBV18 and J usage is TRBJ1-2, with D possibly TRBD1 on 6 matching bases. The CDR3 spans 14 residues. The V end was cut by 3 bases, the J end by 8 bases, with 16 bases between. Germline CDR1 and CDR2: KGHSH and LQKENI. The CDR3 DNA follows: TGTGCCAGCTCACCCGAGGGGGGGCCCACGGGCTACACCTTC. Protein: CASSPEGGPTGYTF.

This chain joins TRBV4-3 and TRBJ1-1; TRBD1 is a possible D gene (5 bases). The germline CDR1 and CDR2 sequences are LGHNA and YSLEER. Trimming left V 3 bases short and J 6 bases short, with 11 bases between. The CDR3 runs to 13 residues. The CDR3 region has the DNA TGCGCCAGCAGCCATGGGGACGTAGCTGAAGCTTTCTTT. Translation gives CASSHGDVAEAFF.

The rearrangement uses TRBV7-2 and TRBJ2-3, with 8 bases identical to TRBD2. This CDR3 has 17 amino acids. Unmatched junction bases numbered 8, after V lost 3 bases and J lost 0 bases. Germline CDR1 is SGHTA and CDR2 is FQGNSA. The CDR3: CASSFGAGGDSTDTQYF. The CDR3 DNA sequence: TGTGCCAGCAGCTTCGGGGCCGGGGGGGATAGCACAGATACGCAGTATTTT.

This clone was observed once. The chain couples TRBV4-2 to TRBJ2-3; 11 bases fit TRBD2. Per germline, CDR1 LGHNA and CDR2 YNFKEQ. J was trimmed by 2 bases and V by 4 bases; bases with no gene match: 5. The CDR3 totals 16 residues. CDR3 nucleotide sequence: TGTGCCAGCAGCCCCGGACTAGCGGGCCTCACAGATACGCAGTATTTT. The encoded protein is CASSPGLAGLTDTQYF.

In this sample, this clone turned up many times. This rearrangement joins TRBV14 to TRBJ2-2; TRBD2 might be the D (7 bases). Germline assignment: CDR1 SGHDN and CDR2 FVKESK. The CDR3 is 16 residues long. V gave up 3 bases and J gave up 3 bases, with 14 bases separating them. The CDR3 spells CASSHRGAGDTGELFF. DNA for the CDR3: TGTGCCAGCAGCCATCGGGGGGCGGGTGACACCGGGGAGCTGTTTTTT.

This clone was seen just once. This chain uses TRBV5-6 with TRBJ1-2; 8 positions match TRBD1. The germline V gene encodes CDR1 SGHDT and CDR2 YYEEEE. Losses at the gene ends were 0 bases for V and 4 bases for J; bases not matched to a gene: 8. The CDR3 covers 16 residues. CDR3 region: CASSLEVRGRGYGYTF. The CDR3 DNA sequence: TGTGCCAGCAGCTTGGAGGTCAGGGGGCGGGGCTATGGCTACACCTTC.

V gene TRBV7-2 combines with J gene TRBJ1-2; D unclear. V was shortened by 2 bases and J by 6 bases, with 10 bases between the two germline ends. CDR3 size: 13 residues. Germline V gene lookup returns CDR1 SGHTA and CDR2 FQGNSA. The CDR3 loop is CASSLSPIDGYTF. The CDR3, as DNA: TGTGCCAGCAGCTTATCCCCAATTGATGGCTACACCTTC.

This rearrangement joins TRBV7-9 to TRBJ1-2; D uncertain. The CDR3 extends over 14 amino acids. Germline lookup yields CDR1 SEHNR and CDR2 FQNEAQ (reference sequence). The V end was cut by 4 bases, the J end by 3 bases, with 12 bases between. This CDR3 is CASSSRAPDYGYTF. CDR3 bases: TGTGCCAGCAGCTCTCGGGCCCCGGACTATGGCTACACCTTC.

J is TRBJ2-1 and V is TRBV6-5; possible D gene TRBD2, 7 bases. Per germline, CDR1 MNHEY and CDR2 SVGAGI. This CDR3 spans 15 amino acids. Trimming took off 0 bases at V and 6 bases at J, with 12 bases between the two ends. The chain's CDR3 is CASSYSKGGGNEQFF. Written as DNA, the CDR3 is TGTGCCAGCAGTTACTCGAAGGGAGGGGGCAATGAGCAGTTCTTC.

This chain's CDR3 is CASSAWGRTEAFF. CDR3 bases: TGTGCCAGCAGCGCCTGGGGGAGGACTGAAGCTTTCTTT. The chain recombines TRBV7-6 with TRBJ1-1; D is possibly TRBD1 (5 bases). From germline, CDR1 is SGHVS and CDR2 FNYEAQ. V gave up 5 bases and J gave up 5 bases, with 12 bases separating them. The CDR3 length is 13 residues.

J is TRBJ2-2 and V is TRBV11-3; D might be TRBD2 (6 bases). Germline V gene lookup returns CDR1 SGHNT and CDR2 YENEEA. The CDR3 runs to 15 residues. Deletions cut 1 base from V and 5 bases from J, with 11 bases between. This CDR3 is CASSLVAGLTGELFF. CDR3 sequence (DNA): TGTGCCAGCAGCTTAGTAGCAGGACTAACCGGGGAGCTGTTTTTT.

The V call is TRBV29-1, the J call TRBJ2-7, with TRBD1 identical over 8 bases. This CDR3 has 14 residues. Trimming took 7 bases from V and 1 from J; bases not matched to a gene: 9. Germline values: CDR1 SQVTM, CDR2 ANQGSEA. CDR3 coding DNA: TGCAGCGCCCTGACCCAGGGGGCTTCCTACGAGCAGTACTTC. The encoded protein is CSALTQGASYEQYF.

This rearrangement joins TRBV27 to TRBJ2-7, with unresolved D. Germline-derived CDR1 and CDR2 are MNHEY and SMNVEV (reference sequence). This CDR3 contains 14 residues. Trimming left V 0 bases short and J 0 bases short, with 6 bases between. Here the CDR3 reads CASSLSGFSYEQYF. CDR3 coding DNA: TGTGCCAGCAGTTTATCCGGCTTCTCCTACGAGCAGTACTTC.

The rearrangement links TRBV7-2 to TRBJ2-5; D is tentatively TRBD1 or TRBD2 (5 bases each). V lost 7 bases and J 5 bases, leaving 14 bases between the germline ends. CDR3 length: 13 residues. Germline V lookup: CDR1 SGHTA, CDR2 FQGNSA. The CDR3: CASTTQGGETQYF. CDR3 DNA sequence: TGTGCCAGCACCACCCAGGGCGGGGAGACCCAGTACTTC.

This chain joins TRBV6-6 and TRBJ1-5, with a tentative D call TRBD1 (6 bases). The CDR3 length is 16 residues. Germline V gives CDR1 MNHNY, CDR2 SVGAGI (reference sequence). V dropped 8 bases and J dropped 6 bases, with 23 bases sitting between them. CDR3 in DNA: TGTGCCAGCGGATCCCCGGACAGCCGACCCGGTCAGCCCCAGCATTTT. Its protein is CASGSPDSRPGQPQHF.

The rearrangement uses TRBV6-4 and TRBJ1-1; TRBD1 agrees at 7 bases. Trimming took 2 bases from V and 7 from J; bases not matched to a gene: 19. The CDR3 spans 18 residues. Germline V lookup: CDR1 MRHNA, CDR2 SNTAGT. CDR3: CASSDHPTGFVEGGEAFF. Written as DNA, the CDR3 is TGTGCCAGCAGTGACCACCCGACAGGGTTTGTCGAAGGGGGTGAAGCTTTCTTT.

This clone was detected only once. The rearrangement links TRBV5-6 to TRBJ2-3; TRBD1 matches at 8 bases. V shed 1 base, J shed 4 bases, and the junction held 5 bases outside the gene matches. This CDR3 is 15 amino acids long. CDR1 and CDR2 from the germline V gene are SGHDT and YYEEEE. CDR3 amino acids: CASSLYTGGADTQYF. CDR3 nucleotides: TGTGCCAGCAGCTTGTATACAGGGGGAGCAGATACGCAGTATTTT.

The chain employs TRBV6-1 and TRBJ2-2; D is undetermined. Trimming pared 6 bases from V and 1 base from J, leaving 6 bases between. This CDR3 contains 13 residues. CDR1 and CDR2 from the germline V gene are MNHNS and SASEGT. Written as DNA, the CDR3 is TGTGCCAGCAGGCAGGAGAACACCGGGGAGCTGTTTTTT. Translated, it gives CASRQENTGELFF.

The chain recombines TRBV28 with TRBJ2-7, with a weak D call TRBD2 (6 bases). V lost 8 bases to trimming and J lost 12 bases, with 17 bases between them. Per the germline V gene, CDR1 is MDHEN and CDR2 is SYDVKM. The CDR3 runs 11 residues. The CDR3 spells CASLGEETPYF. The CDR3, as DNA: TGTGCCAGCCTTGGGGAGGAGACGCCGTACTTC.